The source of this T cell receptor (beta chain) is a study of cytomegalovirus exposure and HLA in healthy donors. Germline V lookup: CDR1 MGHRA, CDR2 YSYEKL. This CDR3 spans 17 amino acids. Study results and limitations: In vitro work confirmed that a few CMV-associated chains recognize CMV antigens. In a later analysis, several top co-occurrence clusters appeared linked to parvovirus B19, influenza, CMV and Epstein-Barr virus. CMV serostatus stood as the only immune exposure information on hand.

The PCR contained 60 Vbeta and 13 Jbeta primers. Assay used: immunoSEQ multiplex PCR; TCRdb lists only in-frame clones, some missing. The repertoire has about 230,000 clones, more than 75% of them found once; the top ten carry 0.24%. A note on this clone: Its antigen is currently unknown.

This TCR was recovered from a girl aged 2-9 years in good health and CMV-seronegative. This chain connects TRBV4-1 to TRBJ2-5; TRBD2 is a possible D gene (5 bases). The J call may be faulty, since TRBJ2-7 better matches the DNA end. The material sequenced was PBMCs. CDR3 coding DNA: TGCGCCAGCAGCCTCCTATTGGGGAGCGGAGTCTCCTACGAGCAGTACTTC. It translates to CASSLLLGSGVSYEQYF.